What follows are 8 T cell receptor beta chains derived from one specimen sequenced in a study of early stage breast cancer tumors. Sequencing was performed with immunoSEQ multiplex PCR; in TCRdb, only in-frame clones are kept and a portion is missing. Here the sample spans fewer than 30,000 clones, approximately 54% being singletons. Specimen: breast tumor tissue. These receptor sequences come from a person aged 45-60 years with breast cancer.

The chain is built from TRBV6-5 and TRBJ1-3; D gene ambiguous. V was trimmed by 4 bases and J by 0 bases, leaving 7 bases between them. The CDR3 sequence is 14 residues long. Per the germline V gene, CDR1 is MNHEY and CDR2 is SVGAGI. The CDR3 DNA is TGTGCCAGCAGTTCTCGACACTCTGGAAACACCATATATTTT. It codes for CASSSRHSGNTIYF.

There are a few counts of this clone. V and J are TRBV19 and TRBJ1-3; TRBD1 matches 7 bases. CDR3 length: 16 residues. V shed 6 bases and J 4 bases; nucleotides not matched to a gene: 12. The germline V gene encodes CDR1 LNHDA and CDR2 SQIVND (reference sequence). The CDR3 reads CASSSPGDRPGNTIYF. The CDR3 bases are TGTGCCAGTAGCTCCCCGGGGGACAGACCAGGAAACACCATATATTTT.

There are many counts of this clone. The chain carries TRBV11-2 and TRBJ2-2; D uncertain. V was pared by 2 bases and J by 5 bases, with 3 bases between. Germline V lookup: CDR1 SGHAT, CDR2 FQNNGV. This CDR3 spans 12 amino acids. This CDR3 is CASSLITGELFF. Written as DNA, the CDR3 is TGTGCCAGCAGCTTAATAACCGGGGAGCTGTTTTTT.

This CDR3 reads CASSQERASGIRNEQFF. DNA of the CDR3: TGTGCCAGCAGCCAAGAAAGGGCTAGCGGGATTAGGAATGAGCAGTTCTTC. This rearrangement joins TRBV4-2 to TRBJ2-1; TRBD2 agrees at 9 bases. V shed 0 bases, J shed 7 bases, and the junction held 10 bases outside the gene matches. This CDR3 has 17 residues. Per germline, CDR1 LGHNA and CDR2 YNFKEQ.

This clone was seen a few times. The chain employs TRBV2 and TRBJ1-2; 8 nucleotides agree with TRBD1. The CDR3 is 14 amino acids. The trim removed 6 bases at V and 5 bases at J, leaving 8 bases unmatched. Germline V gene lookup returns CDR1 SNHLY and CDR2 FYNNEI. As DNA, the CDR3 is TGTGCCAGCAGGGACAGGGTCGTCGGTTATGGCTACACCTTC. Translated, it gives CASRDRVVGYGYTF.

The J gene is TRBJ2-6, the V gene TRBV6-1, with 8 bases matching TRBD1. The CDR3 is 17 residues long. CDR1 and CDR2 from the germline V gene are MNHNS and SASEGT. Losses at the gene ends were 4 bases for V and 1 base for J; bases not matched to a gene: 6. Here the CDR3 reads CASSGEQGVSGANVLTF. In DNA form, the CDR3 reads TGTGCCAGCAGTGGCGAACAGGGGGTTTCTGGGGCCAACGTCCTGACTTTC.

This clone is medium-sized. The chain combines TRBV6-5 with TRBJ2-7; D is perhaps TRBD1 (5 bases). V lost 2 bases, J lost 3 bases, and 11 bases lay in between. The CDR3 sequence is 14 residues long. Per the germline V gene, CDR1 is MNHEY and CDR2 is SVGAGI. CDR3 protein: CASSYKGRSYEQYF. The CDR3, as DNA: TGTGCCAGCAGTTACAAGGGGCGGAGCTACGAGCAGTACTTC.

The rearrangement links TRBV11-2 to TRBJ2-3; TRBD2 might be the D (6 bases). CDR1 and CDR2 (germline): SGHAT, FQNNGV. The CDR3 runs 15 residues. V was pared by 4 bases and J by 1 base, with 12 bases between. This chain's CDR3 is CASSSPSGGTDTQYF. The CDR3 nucleotides are TGTGCCAGCAGCTCCCCGTCGGGGGGCACAGATACGCAGTATTTT.